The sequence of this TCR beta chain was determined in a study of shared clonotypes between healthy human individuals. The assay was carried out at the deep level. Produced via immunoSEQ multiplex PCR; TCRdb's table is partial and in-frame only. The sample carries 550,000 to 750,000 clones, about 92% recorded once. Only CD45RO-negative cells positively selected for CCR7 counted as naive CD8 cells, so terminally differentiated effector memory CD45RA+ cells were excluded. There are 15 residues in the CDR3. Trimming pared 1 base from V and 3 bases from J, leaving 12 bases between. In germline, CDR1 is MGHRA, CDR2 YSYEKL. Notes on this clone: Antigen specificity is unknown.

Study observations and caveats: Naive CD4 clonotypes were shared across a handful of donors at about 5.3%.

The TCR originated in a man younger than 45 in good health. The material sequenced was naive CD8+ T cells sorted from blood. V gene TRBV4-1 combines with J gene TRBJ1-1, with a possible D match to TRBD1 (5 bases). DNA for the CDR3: TGCGCCAGCAGCCAAGCCAAGGACAAGGACACTGAAGCTTTCTTT. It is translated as CASSQAKDKDTEAFF.